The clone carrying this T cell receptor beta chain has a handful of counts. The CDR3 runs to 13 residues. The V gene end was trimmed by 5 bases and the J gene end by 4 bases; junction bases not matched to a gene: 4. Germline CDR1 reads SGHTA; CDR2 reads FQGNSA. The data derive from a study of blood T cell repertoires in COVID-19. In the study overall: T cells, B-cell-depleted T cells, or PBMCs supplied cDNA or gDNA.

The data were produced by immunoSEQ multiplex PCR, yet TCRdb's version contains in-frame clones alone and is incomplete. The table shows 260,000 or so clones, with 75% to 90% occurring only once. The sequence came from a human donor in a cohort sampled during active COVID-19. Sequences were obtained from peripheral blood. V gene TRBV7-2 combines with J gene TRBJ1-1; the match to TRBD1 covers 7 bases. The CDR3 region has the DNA TGTGCCAGCAGCAGGGGGCCGGCCACTGAAGCTTTCTTT. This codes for CASSRGPATEAFF.